This TCR beta chain was retrieved from a study of Graves' ophthalmopathy and Graves' hyperthyroidism (dated by TCRdb to 2017 to 2018). Broadly, across the study: A patient counted as having stable hyperthyroidism if there was no progression to ophthalmopathy within 18 months of follow-up. The study used signatures of the TCR beta repertoire to tell Graves' ophthalmopathy apart from Graves' hyperthyroidism and to predict which patients would progress to ophthalmopathy. In total, 135 blood samples were TCR-sequenced: roughly 45 ophthalmopathy, approximately 80 hyperthyroidism and roughly 17 hyperthyroidism-to-ophthalmopathy patients. A discovery set of 100 patients (43 ophthalmopathy, 55 to 60 stable hyperthyroidism) was enrolled to explore V-J signatures distinguishing ophthalmopathy from hyperthyroidism. An independent validation cohort comprised fewer than 20 hyperthyroidism patients and 15 to 17 patients who later progressed from hyperthyroidism to ophthalmopathy. T-cell repertoires of thyroid tissue and blood were compared in more than 5 hyperthyroidism patients. Following sample collection, hyperthyroidism patients were given methimazole at a starting dose of 30 mg daily, and ophthalmopathy patients were given high-dose intravenous methylprednisolone. Study-wide conclusions, independent of this receptor: Sample size was not predetermined statistically, and investigators were not blinded to group allocation. Among expanded thyroid clonotypes with frequency above 0.001, most also showed up in blood, which suggests that blood repertoires may reflect the thyroid immune response. In validation, the model predicted ophthalmopathy progression with 55% to 71% sensitivity and approximately 75% specificity; roughly eleven predicted patients were CT-confirmed with GO in a median of approximately six months. In cross-validation, the 13-signature model distinguished ophthalmopathy from stable hyperthyroidism with 87.88% sensitivity and around 81% specificity, while in the test set the corresponding values were about 80% and 75%.

CDR1 KGHSH and CDR2 LQKENI are derived from the germline V gene. The CDR3 starts with the cysteine, ends with the phenylalanine, and has 14 residues. Only the CDR3 DNA is retained, 42 bases long and in frame from the first base. At the junction V is shortened by 2 bases and J by 2 bases, with 9 bases in between. Regarding this clonotype: Its cognate antigen has yet to be identified. No base-level quality is on record; no much larger clone is a single base apart.

TCR beta CDR3 regions were amplified from RNA transcripts for repertoire sequencing. The first round was an RT-PCR using HTBI primers with the Qiagen OneStep RT-PCR kit, and this first round was followed by a second-round multiplex PCR, then size selection and purification. Sequencing of the libraries was carried out on an Illumina HiSeq2000 in paired-end mode with 100 bp reads. As for the original processing: SOAPnuke was used to process the reads, throwing out any read that had adapters, had uncalled bases, had a mean Phred below 15, or lacked an exact constant-primer or identifier match. High-quality paired reads were merged with COPE v1.2.5. Each unique nucleotide sequence was treated as a clonotype, and MiTCR v1.1 was used to align the clonotypes to the IMGT TRB V, D and J references. The analysis was limited to V-J combinations with a frequency above 0.0001, which together covered approximately 99% of repertoires. A TCR clonal expansion and chaos score per V-J combination was defined as the ratio of F50 clonal expansion to chaos observed in the TCRdist matrix. Welch's t-statistics and random forest were used to reduce the features to 10 to 15 V-J combinations, which were then used as input to a naive Bayes classifier. Thyroid-blood repertoire similarity was quantified with the Morisita-Horn index. The public sequencing data were trimmed at Q25 with fastp and processed into clonotypes with MiXCR by TCRdb, which kept only in-frame beta chains. Rows are unified per CDR3 protein, each entry keeping the most common DNA and genes. The authors' filters were not applied to this entry. Across this sample there are about 550,000 distinct CDR3 sequences, with under 45% seen only once. About 4.1% of the sample is taken by the ten largest.

Patients with hyperthyroidism were aged 18 to 65 years, had been newly diagnosed, and had a disease duration of less than 2 months. Patients with other autoimmune diseases, uncontrolled infections, pregnancy or lactation were excluded from the study. Diagnosis relied on clinical symptoms, serum thyroxine, TRAb, thyroid ultrasound and orbital computed tomography. Total RNA was extracted using Trizol reagent, and RNA quality was checked on an Agilent 2100 Bioanalyzer. The receptor's source is an adult man with Graves' hyperthyroidism. Sequenced: peripheral blood or thyroid tissue (not recorded which). The V gene is TRBV18 and the J gene is TRBJ2-5, with the D gene uncertain. In nucleotides, the sequence is TGTGCCAGCTCACCAGGGTCGTCTCAAGAGACCCAGTACTTC. Its translation reads: CASSPGSSQETQYF.